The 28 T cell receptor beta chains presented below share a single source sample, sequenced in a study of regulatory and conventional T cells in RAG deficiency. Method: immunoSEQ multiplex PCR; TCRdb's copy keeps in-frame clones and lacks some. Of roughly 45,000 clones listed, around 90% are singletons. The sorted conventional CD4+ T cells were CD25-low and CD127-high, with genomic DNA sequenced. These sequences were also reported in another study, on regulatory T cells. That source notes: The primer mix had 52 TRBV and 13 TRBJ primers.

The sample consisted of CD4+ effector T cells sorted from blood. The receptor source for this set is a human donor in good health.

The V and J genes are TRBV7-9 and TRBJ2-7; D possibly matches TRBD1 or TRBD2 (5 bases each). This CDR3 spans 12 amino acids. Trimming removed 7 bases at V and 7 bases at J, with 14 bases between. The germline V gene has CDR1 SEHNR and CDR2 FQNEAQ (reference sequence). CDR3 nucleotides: TGTGCCAGCACCCCCACCGAGGGGGAGCAGTACTTC. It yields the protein CASTPTEGEQYF.

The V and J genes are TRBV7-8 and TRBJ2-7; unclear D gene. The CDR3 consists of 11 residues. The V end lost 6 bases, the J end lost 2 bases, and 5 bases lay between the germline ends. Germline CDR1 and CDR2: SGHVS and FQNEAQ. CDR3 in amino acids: CASSLTYEQYF. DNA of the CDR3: TGTGCCAGCAGTTTGACCTACGAGCAGTACTTC.

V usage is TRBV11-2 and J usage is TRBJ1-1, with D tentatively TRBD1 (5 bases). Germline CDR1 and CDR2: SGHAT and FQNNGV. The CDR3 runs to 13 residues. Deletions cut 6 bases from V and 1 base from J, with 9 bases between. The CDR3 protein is CASRFQGNTEAFF. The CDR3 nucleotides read TGTGCCAGCAGATTCCAGGGGAACACTGAAGCTTTCTTT.

CDR3 DNA: TGTGCCAGCAGGCAGGGTAGTGAAGCTTTCTTT. Protein: CASRQGSEAFF. J is TRBJ1-1 and V is TRBV2, with D perhaps matching TRBD1 (5 bases). There are 11 residues in the CDR3. Between the trimmed V and J ends, which lost 6 bases and 7 bases, there was a span of 9 bases. The germline CDR1 and CDR2 sequences are SNHLY and FYNNEI.

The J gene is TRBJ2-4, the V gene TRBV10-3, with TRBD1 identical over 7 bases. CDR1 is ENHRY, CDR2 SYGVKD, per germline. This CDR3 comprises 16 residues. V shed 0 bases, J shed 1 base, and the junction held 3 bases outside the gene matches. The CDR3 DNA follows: TGTGCCATCAGTGAGTCTCAGGGGGAGGCCAAAAACATTCAGTACTTC. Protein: CAISESQGEAKNIQYF.

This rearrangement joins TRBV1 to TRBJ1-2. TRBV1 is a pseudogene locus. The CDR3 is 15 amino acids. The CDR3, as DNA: TGCACCAGCAGCCCCGGGGGCCGGCCGCCCTATGGCTACACCTTC. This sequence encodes CTSSPGGRPPYGYTF.

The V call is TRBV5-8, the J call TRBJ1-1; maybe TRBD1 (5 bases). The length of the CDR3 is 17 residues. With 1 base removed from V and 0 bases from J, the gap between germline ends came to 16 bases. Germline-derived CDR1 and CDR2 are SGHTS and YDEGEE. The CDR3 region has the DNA TGTGCCAGCAGCTTGCTCACAGGTGGGGTGATGAACACTGAAGCTTTCTTT. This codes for CASSLLTGGVMNTEAFF.

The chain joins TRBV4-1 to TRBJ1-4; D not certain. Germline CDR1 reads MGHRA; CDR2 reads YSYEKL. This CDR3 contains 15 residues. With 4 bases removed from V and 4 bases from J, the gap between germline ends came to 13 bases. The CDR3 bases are TGCGCCAGCAGCCGTATGGACTCCCTTAATGAAAAACTGTTTTTT. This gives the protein CASSRMDSLNEKLFF.

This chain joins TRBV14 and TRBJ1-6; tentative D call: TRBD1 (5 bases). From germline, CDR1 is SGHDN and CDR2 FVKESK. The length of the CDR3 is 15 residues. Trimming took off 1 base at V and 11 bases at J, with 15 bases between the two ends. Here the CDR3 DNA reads TGTGCCAGCAGCCAAGTGTTCGGGGGGAGGACACCCCTCCACTTT. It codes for CASSQVFGGRTPLHF.

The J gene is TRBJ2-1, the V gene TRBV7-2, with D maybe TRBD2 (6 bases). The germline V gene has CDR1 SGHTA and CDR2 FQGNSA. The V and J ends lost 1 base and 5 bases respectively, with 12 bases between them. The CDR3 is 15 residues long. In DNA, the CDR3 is TGTGCCAGCAGCTTAGGCGGAGCGGGTAACAATGAGCAGTTCTTC. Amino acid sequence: CASSLGGAGNNEQFF.

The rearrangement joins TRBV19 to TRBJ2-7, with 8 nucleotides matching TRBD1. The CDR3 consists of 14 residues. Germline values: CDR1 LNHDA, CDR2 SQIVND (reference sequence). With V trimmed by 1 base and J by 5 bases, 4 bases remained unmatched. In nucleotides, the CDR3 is TGTGCCAGTAGTATAGTGACAGGGGATCACGAGCAGTACTTC. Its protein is CASSIVTGDHEQYF.

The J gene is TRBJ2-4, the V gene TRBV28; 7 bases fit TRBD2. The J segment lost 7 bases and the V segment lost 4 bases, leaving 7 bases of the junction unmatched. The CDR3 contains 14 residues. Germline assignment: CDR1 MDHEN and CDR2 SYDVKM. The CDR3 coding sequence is TGTGCCAGCAGTTCTCGGAGTAGCGGGAACATTCAGTACTTC. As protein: CASSSRSSGNIQYF. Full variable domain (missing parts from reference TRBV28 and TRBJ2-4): DVKVTQSSRYLVKRTGEKVFLECVQDMDHENMFWYRQDPGLGLRLIYFSYDVKMKEKGDIPEGYSVSREKKERFSLILESASTNQTSMYLCASSSRSSGNIQYFGAGTRLSVL.

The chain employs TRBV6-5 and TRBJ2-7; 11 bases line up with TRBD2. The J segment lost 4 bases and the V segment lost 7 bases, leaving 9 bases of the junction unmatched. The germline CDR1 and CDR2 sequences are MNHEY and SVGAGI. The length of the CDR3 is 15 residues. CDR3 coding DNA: TGTGCCAGCATCCCACGGGCTAGCGGGAGGTACGAGCAGTACTTC. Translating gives CASIPRASGRYEQYF.

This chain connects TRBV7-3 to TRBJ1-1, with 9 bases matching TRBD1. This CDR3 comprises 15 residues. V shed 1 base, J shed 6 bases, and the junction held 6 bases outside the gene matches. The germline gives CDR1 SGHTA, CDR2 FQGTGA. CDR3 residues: CASSLKGQGSSEAFF. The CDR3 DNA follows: TGTGCCAGCAGCTTAAAGGGACAGGGATCGTCTGAAGCTTTCTTT.

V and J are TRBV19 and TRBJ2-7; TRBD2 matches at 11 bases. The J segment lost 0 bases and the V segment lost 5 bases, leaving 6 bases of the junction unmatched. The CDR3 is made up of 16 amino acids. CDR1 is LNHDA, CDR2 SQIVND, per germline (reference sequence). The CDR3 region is CASSRTSGPTSYEQYF. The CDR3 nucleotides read TGTGCCAGTAGTCGGACTAGCGGGCCCACCTCCTACGAGCAGTACTTC.

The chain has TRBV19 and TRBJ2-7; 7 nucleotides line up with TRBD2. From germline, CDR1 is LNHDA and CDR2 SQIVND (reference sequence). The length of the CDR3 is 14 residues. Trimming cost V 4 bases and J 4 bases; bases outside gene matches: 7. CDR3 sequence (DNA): TGTGCCAGTAGTACGGGGGACTATCTTTACGAGCAGTACTTC. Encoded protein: CASSTGDYLYEQYF.

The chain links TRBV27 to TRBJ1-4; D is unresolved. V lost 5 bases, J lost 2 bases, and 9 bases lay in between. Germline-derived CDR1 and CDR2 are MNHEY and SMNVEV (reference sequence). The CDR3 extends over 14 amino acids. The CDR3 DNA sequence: TGTGCCAGCAGTCCTCAAATTACTAATGAAAAACTGTTTTTT. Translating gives CASSPQITNEKLFF.

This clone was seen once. The CDR3 loop is CATSGQWTGQRRETQYF. The CDR3 region has the DNA TGTGCCACCAGCGGACAGTGGACAGGCCAACGTCGGGAGACCCAGTACTTC. V and J are TRBV15 and TRBJ2-5; TRBD1 aligns across 7 bases. This CDR3 region has 17 residues. The V gene end was trimmed by 5 bases and the J gene end by 5 bases; junction bases not matched to a gene: 17. The V gene's germline CDR1 is LNHNV and CDR2 YYDKDF (reference sequence). Complete variable domain (other parts from reference TRBV15 and TRBJ2-5): DAMVIQNPRYQVTQFGKPVTLSCSQTLNHNVMYWYQQKSSQAPKLLFHYYDKDFNNEADTPDNFQSRRPNTSFCFLDIRSPGLGDTAMYLCATSGQWTGQRRETQYFGPGTRLLVL.

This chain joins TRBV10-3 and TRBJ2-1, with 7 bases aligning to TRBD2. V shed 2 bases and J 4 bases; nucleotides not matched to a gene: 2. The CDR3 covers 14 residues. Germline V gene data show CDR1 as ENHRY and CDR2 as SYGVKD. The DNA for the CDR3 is TGTGCCATCAGTGAGCGGGGGGTTTACAATGAGCAGTTCTTC. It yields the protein CAISERGVYNEQFF.

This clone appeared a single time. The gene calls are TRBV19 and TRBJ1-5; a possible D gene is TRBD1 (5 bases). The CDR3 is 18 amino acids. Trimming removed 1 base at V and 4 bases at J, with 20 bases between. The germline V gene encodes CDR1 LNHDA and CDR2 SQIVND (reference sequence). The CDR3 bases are TGTGCCAGTAGTATAGTCAGAGGGGCCACCCTCTCAAATCAGCCCCAGCATTTT. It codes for CASSIVRGATLSNQPQHF. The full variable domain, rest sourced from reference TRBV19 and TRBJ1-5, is DGGITQSPKYLFRKEGQNVTLSCEQNLNHDAMYWYRQDPGQGLRLIYYSQIVNDFQKGDIAEGYSVSREKKESFPLTVTSAQKNPTAFYLCASSIVRGATLSNQPQHFGDGTRLSIL.

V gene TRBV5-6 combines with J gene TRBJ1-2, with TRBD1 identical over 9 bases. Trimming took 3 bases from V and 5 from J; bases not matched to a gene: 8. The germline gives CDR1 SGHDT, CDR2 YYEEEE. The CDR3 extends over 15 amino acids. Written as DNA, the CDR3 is TGTGCCAGCAGCTGGGGACAGGGAGTAGATTATGGCTACACCTTC. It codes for CASSWGQGVDYGYTF. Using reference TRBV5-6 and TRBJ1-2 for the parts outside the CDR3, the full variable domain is DAGVTQSPTHLIKTRGQQVTLRCSPKSGHDTVSWYQQALGQGPQFIFQYYEEEERQRGNFPDRFSGHQFPNYSSELNVNALLLGDSALYLCASSWGQGVDYGYTFGSGTRLTVV.

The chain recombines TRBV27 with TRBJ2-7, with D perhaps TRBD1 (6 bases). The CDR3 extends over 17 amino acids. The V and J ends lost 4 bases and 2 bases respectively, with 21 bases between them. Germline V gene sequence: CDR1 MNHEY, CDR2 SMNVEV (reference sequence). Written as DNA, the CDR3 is TGTGCCAGCAGTTCCCAGATGGACAGAAATACTCCCTACGAGCAGTACTTC. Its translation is CASSSQMDRNTPYEQYF.

CDR3 nucleotide sequence: TGTGCCAGCAGCATACCCGGGGACACCTCTCACACAGATACGCAGTATTTT. Its translation is CASSIPGDTSHTDTQYF. This chain connects TRBV21-1 to TRBJ2-3; the DNA was not compared with TRBD1, the D call given in the table. TRBV21-1 is a recognized pseudogene. The CDR3 is 17 residues long.

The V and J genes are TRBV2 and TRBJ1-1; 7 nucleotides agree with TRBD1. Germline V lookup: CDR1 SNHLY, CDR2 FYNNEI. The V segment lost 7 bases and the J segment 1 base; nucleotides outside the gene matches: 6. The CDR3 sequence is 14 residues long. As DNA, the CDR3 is TGTGCCAGCATCGTTAGGACAGGGAACACTGAAGCTTTCTTT. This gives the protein CASIVRTGNTEAFF.

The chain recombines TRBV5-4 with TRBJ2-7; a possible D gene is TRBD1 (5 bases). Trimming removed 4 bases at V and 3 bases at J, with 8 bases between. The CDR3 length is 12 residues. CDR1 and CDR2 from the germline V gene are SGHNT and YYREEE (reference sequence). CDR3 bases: TGTGCCAGCAGCCCCGACAGCTACGAGCAGTACTTC. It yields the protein CASSPDSYEQYF.

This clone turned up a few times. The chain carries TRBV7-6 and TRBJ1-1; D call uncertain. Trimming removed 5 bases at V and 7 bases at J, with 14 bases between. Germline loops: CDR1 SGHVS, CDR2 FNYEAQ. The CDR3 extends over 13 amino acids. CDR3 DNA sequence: TGTGCCAGCAGCCTGCAGGCTGGGGTTGAAGCTTTCTTT. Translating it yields CASSLQAGVEAFF.

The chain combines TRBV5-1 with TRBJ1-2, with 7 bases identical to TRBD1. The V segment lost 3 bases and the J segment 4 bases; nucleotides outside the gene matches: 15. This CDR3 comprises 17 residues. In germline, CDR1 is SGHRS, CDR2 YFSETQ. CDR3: CASSSDGGTVKIYGYTF. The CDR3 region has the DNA TGCGCCAGCAGCTCAGATGGGGGGACAGTGAAGATCTATGGCTACACCTTC.

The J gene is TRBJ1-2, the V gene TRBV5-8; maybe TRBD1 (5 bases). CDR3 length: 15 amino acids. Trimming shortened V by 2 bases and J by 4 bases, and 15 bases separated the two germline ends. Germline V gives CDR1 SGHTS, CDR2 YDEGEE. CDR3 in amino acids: CASSLSASGSYGYTF. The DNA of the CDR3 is TGTGCCAGCAGCTTATCCGCGTCAGGGTCCTATGGCTACACCTTC.